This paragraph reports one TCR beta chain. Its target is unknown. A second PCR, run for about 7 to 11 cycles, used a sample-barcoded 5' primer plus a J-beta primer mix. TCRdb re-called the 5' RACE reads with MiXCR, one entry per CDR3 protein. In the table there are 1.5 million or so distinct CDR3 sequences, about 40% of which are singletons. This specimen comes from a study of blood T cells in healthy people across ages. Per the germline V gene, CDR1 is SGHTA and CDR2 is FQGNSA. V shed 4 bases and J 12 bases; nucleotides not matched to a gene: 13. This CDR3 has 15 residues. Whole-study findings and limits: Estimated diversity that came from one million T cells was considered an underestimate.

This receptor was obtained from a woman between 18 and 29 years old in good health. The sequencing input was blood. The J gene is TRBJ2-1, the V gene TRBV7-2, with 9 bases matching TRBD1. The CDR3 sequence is CASSSWLLQGAGQFF. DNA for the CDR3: TGTGCCAGCAGCTCGTGGTTGTTACAGGGGGCTGGGCAGTTCTTC.